This T cell receptor (beta chain) was obtained from a study of blood T cell repertoires in COVID-19. Study at large: Sites in the United States, Italy and Spain provided acute and convalescent COVID-19 samples. T cells, B-cell-depleted T cells, or PBMCs provided the cDNA or gDNA that served as material.

The V end was cut by 6 bases, the J end by 3 bases, with 11 bases between. The CDR3 totals 13 residues. Per germline, CDR1 SEHNR and CDR2 FQNEAQ (reference sequence). Original methodology: Reference gene primer amplification gave estimated nucleated cell counts. Libraries were prepared by immunoSEQ multiplex PCR; TCRdb keeps only in-frame clonotypes and omits some of them. V and J calls and clone size are copied from that table; D and trimming were computed from the DNA. Of about 110,000 clones detected, 80% to 85% appear once; the ten largest clones hold approximately 4.4%. The chain has TRBV7-9 and TRBJ1-1; the D gene is possibly TRBD1 (5 bases). The source of this sequence is a human donor in a cohort sampled during active COVID-19. The specimen was peripheral blood. The CDR3 DNA sequence: TGTGCCAGCAGATCAGGGCCGTACACTGAAGCTTTCTTT. This gives the protein CASRSGPYTEAFF.